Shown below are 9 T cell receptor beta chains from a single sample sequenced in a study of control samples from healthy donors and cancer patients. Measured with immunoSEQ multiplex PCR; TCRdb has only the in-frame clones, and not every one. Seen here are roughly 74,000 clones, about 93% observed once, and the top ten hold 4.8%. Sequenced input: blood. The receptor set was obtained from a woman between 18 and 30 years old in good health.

The CDR3 is CASSPPPVPDQPQHF. The CDR3 region has the DNA TGTGCCAGCAGTCCCCCCCCGGTCCCCGATCAGCCCCAGCATTTT. The chain uses TRBV7-8 and TRBJ1-5; D unresolved. V was cut by 6 bases and J by 5 bases, with 17 bases left in between. CDR1 is SGHVS and CDR2 is FQNEAQ in the germline V gene. The CDR3 is made up of 15 amino acids.

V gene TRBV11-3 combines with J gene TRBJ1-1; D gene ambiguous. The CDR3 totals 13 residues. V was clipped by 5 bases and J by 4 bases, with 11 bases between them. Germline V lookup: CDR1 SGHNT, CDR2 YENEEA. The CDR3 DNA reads TGTGCCAGCAGCGAGCATCCCGGCACTGAAGCTTTCTTT. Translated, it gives CASSEHPGTEAFF.

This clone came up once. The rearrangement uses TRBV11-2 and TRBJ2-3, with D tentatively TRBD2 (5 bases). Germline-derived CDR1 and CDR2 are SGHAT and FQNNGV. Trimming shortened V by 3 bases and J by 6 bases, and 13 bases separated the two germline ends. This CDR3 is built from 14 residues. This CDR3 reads CASSFLGRGDTQYF. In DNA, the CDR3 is TGTGCCAGCAGCTTCTTGGGTCGCGGGGATACGCAGTATTTT.

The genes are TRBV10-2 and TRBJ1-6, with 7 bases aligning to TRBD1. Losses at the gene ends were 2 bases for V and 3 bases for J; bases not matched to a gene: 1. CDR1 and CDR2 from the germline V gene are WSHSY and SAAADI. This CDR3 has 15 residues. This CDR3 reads CASSERDSYNSPLHF. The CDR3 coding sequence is TGCGCCAGCAGTGAGCGGGACAGCTATAATTCACCCCTCCACTTT.

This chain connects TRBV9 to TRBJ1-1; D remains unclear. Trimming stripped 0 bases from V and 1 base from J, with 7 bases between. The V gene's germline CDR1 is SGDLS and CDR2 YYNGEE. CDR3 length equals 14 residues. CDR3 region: CASSVETENTEAFF. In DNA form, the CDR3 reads TGTGCCAGCAGCGTAGAAACAGAGAACACTGAAGCTTTCTTT.

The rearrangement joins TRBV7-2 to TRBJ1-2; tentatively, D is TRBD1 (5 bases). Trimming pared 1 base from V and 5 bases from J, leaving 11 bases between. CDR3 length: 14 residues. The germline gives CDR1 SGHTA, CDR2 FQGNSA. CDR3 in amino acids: CASSLGQRTYGYTF. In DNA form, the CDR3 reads TGTGCCAGCAGCTTAGGACAGCGGACGTATGGCTACACCTTC.

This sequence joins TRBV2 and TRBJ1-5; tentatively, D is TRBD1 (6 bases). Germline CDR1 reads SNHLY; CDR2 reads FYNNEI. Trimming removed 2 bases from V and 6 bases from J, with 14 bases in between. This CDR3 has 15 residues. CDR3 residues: CASSEQGIRVQPQHF. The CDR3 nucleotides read TGTGCCAGCAGTGAACAGGGGATAAGGGTTCAGCCCCAGCATTTT.

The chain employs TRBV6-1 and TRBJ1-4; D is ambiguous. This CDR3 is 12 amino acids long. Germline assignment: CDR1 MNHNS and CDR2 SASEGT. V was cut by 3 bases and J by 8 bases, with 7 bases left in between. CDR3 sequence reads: CASSEVREKLFF. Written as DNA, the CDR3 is TGTGCCAGCAGTGAGGTTCGGGAAAAACTGTTTTTT.

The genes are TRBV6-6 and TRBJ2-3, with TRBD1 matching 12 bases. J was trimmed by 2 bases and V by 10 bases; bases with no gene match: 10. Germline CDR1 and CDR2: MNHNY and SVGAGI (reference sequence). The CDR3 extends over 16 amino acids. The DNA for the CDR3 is TGTGCCACCGGACGGGACAGGGGGCATGACACAGATACGCAGTATTTT. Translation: CATGRDRGHDTDTQYF.